Sequencing of this TCR beta chain was carried out in a study of control samples from healthy donors and cancer patients. Germline CDR1 and CDR2: LGHNA and YSLEER. This CDR3 is 15 amino acids long. The ends lost 9 bases at V and 0 bases at J; junction bases unmatched: 10. Here immunoSEQ multiplex PCR was the method, and the copy in TCRdb shows in-frame clones only, minus some. The sample has under 130,000 clones; 83% are singletons. Sequencing was carried out using blood. This receptor was taken from a woman in her 50s in good health. The chain joins TRBV4-3 to TRBJ2-7; 8 bases map to TRBD1. CDR3 residues: CASKGGQVFSYEQYF. The CDR3 nucleotides are TGCGCCAGTAAGGGGGGACAGGTTTTCTCCTACGAGCAGTACTTC.